The source of this TCR beta chain is a study of early T cells in non-severe SARS-CoV-2 infection. Study at large: Chains were unpaired, as sequencing was done on bulk RNA from unsorted whole blood. Regarding the study as a whole: VDJdb-based annotation leaned toward anti-spike CD8 responses and missed private and CD4 specificities.

In regard to this clonotype: Its target is unknown.

Unique molecular identifier tags were affixed to discrete cDNA molecules. TCRdb fed the 5' RACE reads into MiXCR, producing one record per CDR3 protein. The sample has tens of thousands of distinct CDR3 sequences, approximately 11% seen once. Looked up from germline, CDR1 is SGHTA and CDR2 is FQGNSA. V trimming: 5 bases; J trimming: 2 bases; junction bases outside the gene matches: 9. The CDR3 covers 15 residues. This chain links TRBV7-2 with TRBJ2-7; 7 positions agree with TRBD2. The receptor's source is an adult who was a healthcare worker with PCR-confirmed SARS-CoV-2 infection or an uninfected control (not recorded which). Sequencing was performed on whole blood. The CDR3 DNA sequence: TGTGCCAGCAGCCCAGATGCGGGAGCGCCCTACGAGCAGTACTTC. It specifies CASSPDAGAPYEQYF.